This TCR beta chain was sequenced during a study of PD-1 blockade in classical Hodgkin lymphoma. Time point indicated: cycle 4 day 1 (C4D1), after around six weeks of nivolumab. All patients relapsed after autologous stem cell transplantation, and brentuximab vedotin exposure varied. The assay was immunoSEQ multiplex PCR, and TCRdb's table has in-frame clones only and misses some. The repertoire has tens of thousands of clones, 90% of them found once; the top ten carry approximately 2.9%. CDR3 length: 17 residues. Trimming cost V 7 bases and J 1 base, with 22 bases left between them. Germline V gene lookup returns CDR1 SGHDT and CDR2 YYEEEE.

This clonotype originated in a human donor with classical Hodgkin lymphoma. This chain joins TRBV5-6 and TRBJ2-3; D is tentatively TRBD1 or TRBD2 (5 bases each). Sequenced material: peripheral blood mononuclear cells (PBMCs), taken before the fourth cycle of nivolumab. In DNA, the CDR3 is TGTGCCAGCGGTTACATGACCAACTTGGGGGGCACAGATACGCAGTATTTT. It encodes CASGYMTNLGGTDTQYF.